Shown below are 7 T cell receptor beta chains from a single sample sequenced in a study of blood T cell repertoires in COVID-19. Generated by immunoSEQ multiplex PCR, the TCRdb table keeps only in-frame clones and is missing some. The sample shows 120,000 or so clones, more than 65% of them seen only once. Material: peripheral blood. These receptors all stem from a woman aged 70 to 79 with acute or convalescent COVID-19.

This clone was observed a few times. This chain uses TRBV4-3 with TRBJ1-2; tentatively, D is TRBD1 (5 bases). Germline-derived CDR1 and CDR2 are LGHNA and YSLEER. The V end was cut by 0 bases, the J end by 4 bases, with 12 bases between. The CDR3 covers 15 residues. CDR3 region: CASSQDYQGSYGYTF. CDR3 nucleotide sequence: TGCGCCAGCAGCCAAGATTATCAGGGCTCCTATGGCTACACCTTC.

The V and J genes are TRBV4-1 and TRBJ2-1, with 9 bases lining up with TRBD1. V lost 5 bases to trimming and J lost 1 base; unmatched junction nucleotides: 3. This CDR3 has 15 residues. Per germline, CDR1 MGHRA and CDR2 YSYEKL. The CDR3 protein is CASSTQGASYNEQFF. The CDR3 DNA reads as TGCGCCAGCAGCACACAGGGGGCATCCTACAATGAGCAGTTCTTC.

The CDR3 sequence: CASSRTGRAFF. The CDR3 DNA reads TGTGCCAGCAGCCGGACAGGGAGAGCTTTCTTT. This chain joins TRBV12-3 or TRBV12-4 and TRBJ1-1, with 8 bases aligning to TRBD1. The CDR3 spans 11 residues. After removal of 6 bases from V and 10 bases from J, the junction contained 4 bases not matched to a gene.

The chain joins TRBV5-1 to TRBJ1-6, with D unclear. Trimming removed 0 bases at V and 11 bases at J, with 24 bases between. This CDR3 spans 18 amino acids. Germline assignment: CDR1 SGHRS and CDR2 YFSETQ. The CDR3 reads CASSLGRGSGQRRPPLHF. The CDR3 DNA is TGCGCCAGCAGCTTGGGGAGAGGGTCCGGCCAAAGGAGGCCACCCCTCCACTTT.

The CDR3 sequence: CAWSVVRNTEAFF. The CDR3 nucleotides are TGTGCCTGGAGTGTAGTCAGGAACACTGAAGCTTTCTTT. The chain is built from TRBV30 and TRBJ1-1; D gene ambiguous. V gave up 0 bases and J gave up 1 base, with 6 bases separating them. Germline loops: CDR1 GTSNPN, CDR2 SVGIG (reference sequence). The CDR3 is 13 amino acids. Combining the CDR3 with reference TRBV30 and TRBJ1-1 gives the whole variable domain SQTIHQWPATLVQPVGSPLSLECTVEGTSNPNLYWYRQAAGRGLQLLFYSVGIGQISSEVPQNLSASRPQDRQFILSSKKLLLSDSGFYLCAWSVVRNTEAFFGQGTRLTVV.

The CDR3 is CASSWAGKGYEQYF. CDR3 nucleotides: TGTGCCAGCAGTTGGGCAGGGAAAGGGTACGAGCAGTACTTC. This chain uses TRBV27 with TRBJ2-7; a weak D match, TRBD1 (5 bases). This CDR3 spans 14 amino acids. V was shortened by 4 bases and J by 4 bases, with 14 bases between the two germline ends. Germline V gene lookup returns CDR1 MNHEY and CDR2 SMNVEV (reference sequence).

The chain recombines TRBV28 with TRBJ2-2; 10 nucleotides agree with TRBD1. The CDR3 consists of 16 residues. Unmatched junction bases numbered 11, after V lost 7 bases and J lost 6 bases. Germline V gives CDR1 MDHEN, CDR2 SYDVKM. CDR3 DNA sequence: TGTGCCAGCACCCTGGCCTGGACAGGGGGGTCCGGGGAGCTGTTTTTT. The encoded protein is CASTLAWTGGSGELFF.